One sample yielded the 18 T cell receptor beta chains listed below, sequenced in a study of blood T cell repertoires in COVID-19. Sequenced by immunoSEQ multiplex PCR; TCRdb stores in-frame clones only, minus some. This repertoire shows fewer than 250,000 clones, around 90% found once; its top ten account for around 0.86%. The sequencing sample was made of peripheral blood. The receptors come from a man between 25 and 39 years old with COVID-19, enrolled during active disease.

This chain connects TRBV25-1 to TRBJ1-6, with no clear D. Germline CDR1 reads MGHDK; CDR2 reads SYGVNS. V lost 6 bases to trimming and J lost 5 bases, with 14 bases between them. The CDR3 contains 15 residues. The CDR3 spells CASRATGSHNSPLHF. In DNA, the CDR3 is TGTGCCAGCAGGGCAACCGGGTCCCATAATTCACCCCTCCACTTT.

CDR3 DNA sequence: TGTGCCAGCAGTTACTTGGGGACAGGTGTTAACTATGGCTACACCTTC. It codes for CASSYLGTGVNYGYTF. The chain carries TRBV6-5 and TRBJ1-2, with TRBD1 identical over 8 bases. Germline trimming cut 1 base from V and 1 base from J; bases unmatched to any gene: 5. CDR1 MNHEY and CDR2 SVGAGI come from the germline V gene. The CDR3 has 16 residues.

The chain combines TRBV7-3 with TRBJ2-3; D remains unclear. Trimming removed 1 base at V and 4 bases at J, with 12 bases between. Germline V lookup: CDR1 SGHTA, CDR2 FQGTGA. The CDR3 covers 15 residues. The CDR3 DNA sequence: TGTGCCAGCAGCTTAATAGGCAGCGTGTCAGATACGCAGTATTTT. Its translation is CASSLIGSVSDTQYF.

The gene calls are TRBV30 and TRBJ1-3; a weak D match, TRBD1 (5 bases). CDR1 is GTSNPN and CDR2 is SVGIG in the germline V gene (reference sequence). The CDR3 is 15 amino acids. Between the trimmed V and J ends, which lost 5 bases and 3 bases, there was a span of 17 bases. The CDR3 here is CAWGSGGAIGNTIYF. DNA of the CDR3: TGTGCCTGGGGCTCCGGCGGGGCGATTGGAAACACCATATATTTT. Full variable domain (outside the CDR3, taken from reference TRBV30 and TRBJ1-3): SQTIHQWPATLVQPVGSPLSLECTVEGTSNPNLYWYRQAAGRGLQLLFYSVGIGQISSEVPQNLSASRPQDRQFILSSKKLLLSDSGFYLCAWGSGGAIGNTIYFGEGSWLTVV.

The rearrangement joins TRBV20-1 to TRBJ1-2, with no clear D. This CDR3 is built from 11 residues. Germline V gene lookup returns CDR1 DFQATT and CDR2 SNEGSKA (reference sequence). V was cut by 6 bases and J by 6 bases, with 11 bases left in between. Here the CDR3 DNA reads TGCAGTGCCAGCCTGGGCCATGGCTACACCTTC. It is translated as CSASLGHGYTF.

The J gene is TRBJ2-3, the V gene TRBV3-1 (or the pseudogene TRBV3-2); TRBD1 matches 10 bases. This CDR3 comprises 14 residues. The germline V gene encodes CDR1 LGHDT and CDR2 YNNKEL (reference sequence). After removal of 8 bases from V and 1 base from J, the junction contained 3 bases not matched to a gene. CDR3 sequence (DNA): TGTGCCAGCGGACAGGGGGGTCGCACAGATACGCAGTATTTT. Translating gives CASGQGGRTDTQYF.

A single count supports this clone. This sequence joins TRBV4-1 and TRBJ2-6; 12 bases are a match to TRBD1. Germline assignment: CDR1 MGHRA and CDR2 YSYEKL. V gave up 3 bases and J gave up 3 bases; unmatched junction bases: 12. The CDR3 sequence is 20 residues long. CDR3 residues: CASSQRVRGTGGDGANVLTF. CDR3 DNA sequence: TGCGCCAGCAGCCAGAGGGTCCGGGGGACAGGGGGCGATGGGGCCAACGTCCTGACTTTC.

This chain joins TRBV6-5 and TRBJ1-4; 12 positions match TRBD1. The CDR3 runs 15 residues. CDR1 is MNHEY and CDR2 is SVGAGI in the germline V gene. CDR3 region: CATGTGGAEKEKLFF. The DNA for the CDR3 is TGTGCTACTGGGACAGGGGGCGCAGAGAAGGAAAAACTGTTTTTT.

Turning to this clone: Since no conserved phenylalanine or tryptophan closes the CDR3, a read error is the likely cause. The chain joins TRBV9 to TRBJ2-7; TRBD2 aligns across 8 bases. Trimming took 0 bases from V and 6 from J; bases not matched to a gene: 8. The CDR3 covers 15 residues. CDR1 is SGDLS, CDR2 YYNGEE, per germline. The DNA of the CDR3 is TGTGCCAGCAGCGTAGACGGGACTAGATTCGGCGAGCAGTACTTA. This codes for CASSVDGTRFGEQYL.

The chain recombines TRBV19 with TRBJ2-1, with D possibly being TRBD1 (5 bases). Germline V gene sequence: CDR1 LNHDA, CDR2 SQIVND (reference sequence). The CDR3 is made up of 14 amino acids. The germline V and J ends were trimmed by 1 base and 6 bases, with 10 bases remaining between them. Here the CDR3 reads CASSIVGRANEQFF. In DNA, the CDR3 is TGTGCCAGTAGTATAGTTGGCAGGGCCAATGAGCAGTTCTTC.

V and J are TRBV27 and TRBJ2-1, with D perhaps matching TRBD2 (5 bases). The CDR3 sequence is 13 residues long. The germline V and J ends were trimmed by 5 bases and 4 bases, with 9 bases remaining between them. CDR1 MNHEY and CDR2 SMNVEV come from the germline V gene (reference sequence). CDR3 sequence reads: CASSPGLYNEQFF. CDR3 DNA: TGTGCCAGCAGTCCCGGACTTTACAATGAGCAGTTCTTC.

The V call is TRBV6-5, the J call TRBJ1-6; TRBD1 matches 8 bases. V shed 5 bases, J shed 13 bases, and the junction held 7 bases outside the gene matches. In germline, CDR1 is MNHEY, CDR2 SVGAGI. The CDR3 covers 13 residues. The CDR3 reads CASSPRQGSPLHF. The CDR3 DNA follows: TGTGCCAGCAGTCCTCGACAGGGGTCGCCCCTCCACTTT.

The J gene is TRBJ2-5, the V gene TRBV4-1, with 13 bases identical to TRBD2. Trimming cost V 2 bases and J 0 bases; bases outside gene matches: 6. In germline, CDR1 is MGHRA, CDR2 YSYEKL. CDR3 length equals 18 residues. Here the CDR3 DNA reads TGCGCCAGCAGCCAAACAGGACTAGCGGGGGTGTACCAAGAGACCCAGTACTTC. It yields the protein CASSQTGLAGVYQETQYF.

The count of this clone is one. The rearrangement uses TRBV19 and TRBJ1-2; maybe TRBD1 (5 bases). There are 12 residues in the CDR3. V was trimmed by 5 bases and J by 4 bases, leaving 8 bases between them. Germline V gene data show CDR1 as LNHDA and CDR2 as SQIVND (reference sequence). Here the CDR3 reads CASSPDSYGYTF. The CDR3 DNA is TGTGCCAGTAGTCCAGACAGCTATGGCTACACCTTC.

The rearrangement links TRBV9 to TRBJ2-4; 11 bases map to TRBD2. The J segment lost 0 bases and the V segment lost 4 bases, leaving 6 bases of the junction unmatched. CDR3 length: 17 residues. Germline loops: CDR1 SGDLS, CDR2 YYNGEE. The CDR3 here is CASSPIAGGLAKNIQYF. The DNA of the CDR3 is TGTGCCAGCAGCCCTATAGCGGGGGGGTTAGCCAAAAACATTCAGTACTTC.

V and J are TRBV5-1 and TRBJ1-2; D is perhaps TRBD1 (5 bases). This CDR3 is built from 14 residues. Per the germline V gene, CDR1 is SGHRS and CDR2 is YFSETQ. The ends were cut back, 0 bases at V and 7 bases at J, with 13 bases in the middle. This CDR3 is CASSLDQGVVGYTF. CDR3 coding DNA: TGCGCCAGCAGCTTGGATCAGGGTGTGGTTGGCTACACCTTC.

J is TRBJ1-2 and V is TRBV5-5; 7 positions agree with TRBD1. The V segment lost 6 bases and the J segment 3 bases; nucleotides outside the gene matches: 5. CDR3 length equals 13 residues. Germline values: CDR1 SGHKS, CDR2 YYEKEE (reference sequence). CDR3 DNA: TGTGCCAGCATAGGGGGCAGGGACTATGGCTACACCTTC. It encodes CASIGGRDYGYTF.

A few counts support this clone. Other DNA sequences of this sample code for an identical CDR3. The genes are TRBV5-4 and TRBJ2-5; TRBD1 agrees at 9 bases. Trimming removed 5 bases from V and 4 bases from J; junction bases left unmatched: 0. The germline V gene has CDR1 SGHNT and CDR2 YYREEE (reference sequence). The CDR3 is made up of 12 amino acids. The CDR3, as DNA: TGTGCCAGCAGGGACAGGGGAGAGACCCAGTACTTC. Amino acids: CASRDRGETQYF.